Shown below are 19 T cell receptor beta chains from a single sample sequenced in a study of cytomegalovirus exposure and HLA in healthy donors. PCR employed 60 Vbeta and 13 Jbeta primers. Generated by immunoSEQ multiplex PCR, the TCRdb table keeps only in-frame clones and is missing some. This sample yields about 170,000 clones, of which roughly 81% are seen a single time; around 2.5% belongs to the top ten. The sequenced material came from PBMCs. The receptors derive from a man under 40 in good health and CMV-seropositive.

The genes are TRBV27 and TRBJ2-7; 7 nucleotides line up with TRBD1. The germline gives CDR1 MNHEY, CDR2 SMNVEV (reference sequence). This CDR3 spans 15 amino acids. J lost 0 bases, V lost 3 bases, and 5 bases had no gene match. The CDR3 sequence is CASSFAGTASYEQYF. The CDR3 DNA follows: TGTGCCAGCAGTTTCGCCGGGACAGCCTCCTACGAGCAGTACTTC.

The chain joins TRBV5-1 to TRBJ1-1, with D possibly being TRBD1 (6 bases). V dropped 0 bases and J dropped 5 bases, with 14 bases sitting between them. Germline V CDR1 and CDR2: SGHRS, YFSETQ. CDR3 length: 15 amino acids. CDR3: CASSLEGGARTEAFF. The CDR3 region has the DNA TGCGCCAGCAGCTTGGAAGGGGGGGCAAGGACTGAAGCTTTCTTT.

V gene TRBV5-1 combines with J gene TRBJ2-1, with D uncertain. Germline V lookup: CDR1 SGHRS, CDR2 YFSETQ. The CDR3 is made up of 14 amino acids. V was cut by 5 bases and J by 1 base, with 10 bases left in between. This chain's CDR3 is CASRSIQSYNEQFF. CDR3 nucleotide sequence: TGCGCCAGCAGATCCATTCAGTCCTACAATGAGCAGTTCTTC.

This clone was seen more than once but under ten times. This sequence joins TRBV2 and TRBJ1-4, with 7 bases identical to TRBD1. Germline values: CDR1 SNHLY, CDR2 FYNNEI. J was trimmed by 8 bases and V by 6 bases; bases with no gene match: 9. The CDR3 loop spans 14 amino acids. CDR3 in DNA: TGTGCCAGCAGCTTCGACAGGGTTGGGGAAAAACTGTTTTTT. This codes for CASSFDRVGEKLFF.

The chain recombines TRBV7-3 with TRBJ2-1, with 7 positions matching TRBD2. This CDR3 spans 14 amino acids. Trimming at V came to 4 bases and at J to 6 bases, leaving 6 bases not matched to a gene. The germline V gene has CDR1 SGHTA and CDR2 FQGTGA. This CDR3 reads CASSSRAGVNEQFF. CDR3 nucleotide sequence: TGTGCCAGCAGCTCGAGGGCGGGAGTCAATGAGCAGTTCTTC.

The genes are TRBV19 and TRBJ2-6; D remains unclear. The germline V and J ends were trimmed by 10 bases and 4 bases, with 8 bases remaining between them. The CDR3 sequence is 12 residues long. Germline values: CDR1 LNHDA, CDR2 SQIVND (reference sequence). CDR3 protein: CATLSGANVLTF. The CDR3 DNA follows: TGTGCCACCCTTTCCGGGGCCAACGTCCTGACTTTC.

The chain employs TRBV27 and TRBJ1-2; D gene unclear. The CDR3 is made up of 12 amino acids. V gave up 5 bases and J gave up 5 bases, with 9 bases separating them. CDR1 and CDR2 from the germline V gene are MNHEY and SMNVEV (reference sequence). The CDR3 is CASSDFGYGYTF. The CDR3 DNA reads TGTGCCAGCAGTGACTTTGGTTATGGCTACACCTTC.

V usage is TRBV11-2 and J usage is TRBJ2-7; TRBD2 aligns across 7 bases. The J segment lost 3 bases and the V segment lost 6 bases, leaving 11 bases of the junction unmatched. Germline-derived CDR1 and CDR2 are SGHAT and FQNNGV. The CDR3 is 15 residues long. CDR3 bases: TGTGCCAGCAGATCGGACGGAACTAGCGTCTACGAGCAGTACTTC. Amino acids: CASRSDGTSVYEQYF.

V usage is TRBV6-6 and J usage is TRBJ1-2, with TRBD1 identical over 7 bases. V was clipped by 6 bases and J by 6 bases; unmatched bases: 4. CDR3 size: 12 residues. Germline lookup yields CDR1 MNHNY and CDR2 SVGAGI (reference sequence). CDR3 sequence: CASRPDRDGYTF. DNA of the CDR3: TGTGCCAGCAGACCTGACAGGGATGGCTACACCTTC.

The CDR3 reads CASSQEARTGQPQHF. The CDR3 nucleotides read TGCGCCAGCAGCCAAGAGGCTCGGACAGGGCAGCCCCAGCATTTT. This sequence joins TRBV4-1 and TRBJ1-5, with 8 bases matching TRBD1. The J segment lost 7 bases and the V segment lost 0 bases, leaving 5 bases of the junction unmatched. The V gene's germline CDR1 is MGHRA and CDR2 YSYEKL. CDR3 length: 15 amino acids.

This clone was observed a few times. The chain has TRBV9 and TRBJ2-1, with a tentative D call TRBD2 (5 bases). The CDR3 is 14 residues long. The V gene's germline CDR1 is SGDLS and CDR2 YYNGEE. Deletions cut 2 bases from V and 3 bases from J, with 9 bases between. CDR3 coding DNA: TGTGCCAGCAGCGTCTCGAGGGACTACAATGAGCAGTTCTTC. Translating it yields CASSVSRDYNEQFF.

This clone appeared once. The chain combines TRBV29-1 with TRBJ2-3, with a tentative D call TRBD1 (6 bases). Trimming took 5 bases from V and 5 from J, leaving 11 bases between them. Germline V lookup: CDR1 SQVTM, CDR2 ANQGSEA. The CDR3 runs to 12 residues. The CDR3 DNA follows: TGCAGCGTTAAGGGGACATTAGATACGCAGTATTTT. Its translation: CSVKGTLDTQYF.

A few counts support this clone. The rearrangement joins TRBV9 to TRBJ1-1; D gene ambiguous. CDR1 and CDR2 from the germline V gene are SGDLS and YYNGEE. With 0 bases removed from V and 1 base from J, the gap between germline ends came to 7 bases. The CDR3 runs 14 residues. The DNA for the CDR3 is TGTGCCAGCAGCGTAGGTCCAGGGAACACTGAAGCTTTCTTT. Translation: CASSVGPGNTEAFF. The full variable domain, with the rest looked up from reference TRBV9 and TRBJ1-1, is DSGVTQTPKHLITATGQRVTLRCSPRSGDLSVYWYQQSLDQGLQFLIQYYNGEERAKGNILERFSAQQFPDLHSELNLSSLELGDSALYFCASSVGPGNTEAFFGQGTRLTVV.

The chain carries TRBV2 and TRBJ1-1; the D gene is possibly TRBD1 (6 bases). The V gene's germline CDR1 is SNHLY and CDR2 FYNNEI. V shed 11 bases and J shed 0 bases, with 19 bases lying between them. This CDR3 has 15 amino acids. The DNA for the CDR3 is TGTGCCGTCCTCGGGACACCGGTGATGAACACTGAAGCTTTCTTT. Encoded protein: CAVLGTPVMNTEAFF.

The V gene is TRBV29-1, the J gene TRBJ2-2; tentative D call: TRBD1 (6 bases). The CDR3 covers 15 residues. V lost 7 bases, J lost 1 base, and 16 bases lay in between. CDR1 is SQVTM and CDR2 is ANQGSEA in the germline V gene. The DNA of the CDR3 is TGCAGCGCCCGGACAGACCCTTTGAACACCGGGGAGCTGTTTTTT. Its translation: CSARTDPLNTGELFF.

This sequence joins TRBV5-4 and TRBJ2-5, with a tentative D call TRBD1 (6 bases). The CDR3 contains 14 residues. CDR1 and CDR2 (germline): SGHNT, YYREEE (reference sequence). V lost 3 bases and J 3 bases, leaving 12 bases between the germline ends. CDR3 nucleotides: TGTGCCAGCAGCTCGAAACAGGGAGAAGAGACCCAGTACTTC. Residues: CASSSKQGEETQYF.

In DNA, the CDR3 is TGTGCCAGCATCGCTCGGGACAGACCATCTGGCTACACCTTC. Translating it yields CASIARDRPSGYTF. This chain uses TRBV7-9 with TRBJ1-2; 7 bases align to TRBD1. This CDR3 is built from 14 residues. The V and J ends lost 7 bases and 7 bases, in that order; junction bases with no gene match: 12. In germline, CDR1 is SEHNR, CDR2 FQNEAQ (reference sequence).

The CDR3 nucleotides are TGTGCCAGCGGGGGGGCGGTGGGTACCGGGGAGCTGTTTTTT. Amino acid sequence: CASGGAVGTGELFF. This chain uses TRBV25-1 with TRBJ2-2; a possible D gene is TRBD2 (7 bases). Germline CDR1 reads MGHDK; CDR2 reads SYGVNS. The CDR3 has 14 residues. Trimming cost V 8 bases and J 5 bases, with 15 bases left between them. Full variable domain (remainder filled in from reference TRBV25-1 and TRBJ2-2): EADIYQTPRYLVIGTGKKITLECSQTMGHDKMYWYQQDPGMELHLIHYSYGVNSTEKGDLSSESTVSRIRTEHFPLTLESARPSHTSQYLCASGGAVGTGELFFGEGSRLTVL.

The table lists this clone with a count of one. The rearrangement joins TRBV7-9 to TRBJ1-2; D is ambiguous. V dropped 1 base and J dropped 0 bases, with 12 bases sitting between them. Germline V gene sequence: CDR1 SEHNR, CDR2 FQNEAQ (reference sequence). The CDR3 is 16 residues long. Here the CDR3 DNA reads TGTGCCAGCAGCTTAGACGGTGGCGGAGCTAACTATGGCTACACCTTC. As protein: CASSLDGGGANYGYTF.